This note documents a single T cell receptor beta chain sequence. The sample holds many counts of this clonotype. Its antigen is not yet known. Per-nucleotide qualities are absent, and no much larger clonotype sits a single base away. This record belongs to a study of T cells in Graves' hyperthyroidism and ophthalmopathy (dated by TCRdb to the late 2010s). For context, the study as a whole: Peripheral blood samples were taken at the time of initial diagnosis, prior to any treatment. TCR V-J signatures able to tell the groups apart were searched for in a discovery cohort of approximately 95 patients, of whom around 43 had Graves' ophthalmopathy and 55 to 60 had stable Graves' hyperthyroidism. An independent validation cohort of about 20 hyperthyroidism patients and roughly 16 patients who later progressed to ophthalmopathy tested prospective prediction of ophthalmopathy. The 80 to 100 discovery patients were randomly divided into training and test sets at a 7:3 ratio. In addition, the study compared T-cell repertoires in thyroid tissue and in blood from roughly 6 Graves' hyperthyroidism patients. Following sampling, methimazole starting at 30 mg daily was given to hyperthyroidism patients, and high-dose intravenous methylprednisolone was given to ophthalmopathy patients. The paper reports TCR Vbeta CDR3 sequencing of 140 or so peripheral blood samples: 40 or so ophthalmopathy, under 80 hyperthyroidism and approximately 17 progressor patients.

Amplification of TCR beta CDR3 regions was carried out from RNA transcripts. For the first round of RT-PCR on the TCR CDR3, the HTBI primer set was used together with the Qiagen OneStep RT-PCR kit. A second multiplex PCR round built the libraries, followed by size selection and purification. Sequencing of the libraries was done on an Illumina HiSeq2000 using paired-end 100 bp reads. Turning to the authors' computational methods: SOAPnuke was used to process the raw data, throwing out any read that contained adapters or uncalled bases, had a mean Phred below 15, or lacked an exact constant-primer or identifier match. COPE v1.2.5 was used to merge high-quality paired reads, and clonotypes were defined as unique nucleotide sequences. MiTCR v1.1 was used to align clonotypes to the IMGT TRBV, TRBD and TRBJ reference segments. Analysis was restricted to V-J combinations with a frequency above 0.0001, which covered 99% to 99.2% of repertoires. The TCS score was defined as the ratio of F50 (clonal expansion) to E x V (chaos), calculated using BLOSUM62-based TCRdist between CDR3 peptides within each V-J. Welch's t-statistics and random forest reduced 514 V-J features to roughly 13, which were used in a naive Bayes classifier (R e1071). The raw public data were reprocessed by TCRdb itself: fastp quality trimming at Q25, MiXCR clonotype calling, in-frame beta chains only. For every CDR3 protein sequence, its rows merge into one entry that carries the most common genes and DNA. V and J calls and clone size were set by TCRdb, not the authors. The sample table lists around 300,000 distinct CDR3 sequences, 22% of them with a count of one. Of the sample, around 62% is held by the ten largest clones.

In the ophthalmopathy patients, disease was moderately to severely active, with a Clinical Activity Score of 3 or more, a NOSPECS grade of 4 or more, and a duration of less than 3 months. Any patient with an uncontrolled infection, another autoimmune disease, pregnancy or lactation was excluded. Diagnoses were based on clinical symptoms, serum thyroxine and TRAb, thyroid ultrasound and orbital computed tomography. PBMCs were separated from about 10 ml of fresh peripheral blood using Ficoll-Paque density gradient centrifugation. Total RNA was extracted with Trizol reagent, and quality was checked on an Agilent 2100 Bioanalyzer. V gives up 4 bases and J gives up 1 base, and the segment between their germline ends measures 5 bases. The germline V gene (reference sequence) specifies LGHDT as CDR1 and YNNKEL as CDR2. The CDR3 starts with the cysteine, ends with the phenylalanine, and has 13 residues. The read is trimmed to its CDR3 DNA, 39 bases read in frame from base 1.

Points the paper makes about the study in general: A 13 V-J signature model separated ophthalmopathy from stable hyperthyroidism, with around 88% sensitivity and approximately 81% specificity in cross-validation and 80%/75% in testing. In validation, the model predicted progression to ophthalmopathy a median of approximately 6.6 months before onset, with around 70% sensitivity and more than 72% specificity. Most expanded thyroid clonotypes (frequency above 0.001) were also detected in blood, a finding suggesting that blood repertoires may reflect thyroid immune responses. Sample size was not statistically predetermined, and investigators were not blinded to group allocation.

This receptor was obtained from a man aged 30 to 39 with Graves' ophthalmopathy. The material sequenced was blood. The chain was built from TRBV3-1 and TRBJ1-3, with the identity of the D gene unclear. The CDR3 protein is CASSRGSGNTIYF. The DNA reads as follows: TGTGCCAGCAGCCGGGGTTCTGGAAACACCATATATTTT. Supplemented by the reference TRBV3-1 and TRBJ1-3 proteins around the CDR3, the complete variable domain is DTAVSQTPKYLVTQMGNDKSIKCEQNLGHDTMYWYKQDSKKFLKIMFSYNNKELIINETVPNRFSPKSPDKAHLNLHINSLELGDSAVYFCASSRGSGNTIYFGEGSWLTVV.